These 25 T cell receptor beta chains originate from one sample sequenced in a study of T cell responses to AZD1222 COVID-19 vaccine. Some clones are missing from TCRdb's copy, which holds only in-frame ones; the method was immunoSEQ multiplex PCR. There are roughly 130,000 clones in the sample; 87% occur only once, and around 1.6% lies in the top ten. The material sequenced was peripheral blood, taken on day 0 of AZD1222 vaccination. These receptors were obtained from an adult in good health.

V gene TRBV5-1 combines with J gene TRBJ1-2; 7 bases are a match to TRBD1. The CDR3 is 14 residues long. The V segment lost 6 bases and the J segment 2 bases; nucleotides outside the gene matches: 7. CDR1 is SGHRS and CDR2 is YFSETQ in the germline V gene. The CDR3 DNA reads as TGCGCCAGCACACTTCAGGGGGGCAACTATGGCTACACCTTC. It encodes CASTLQGGNYGYTF. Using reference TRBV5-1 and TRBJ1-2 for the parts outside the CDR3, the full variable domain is KAGVTQTPRYLIKTRGQQVTLSCSPISGHRSVSWYQQTPGQGLQFLFEYFSETQRNKGNFPGRFSGRQFSNSRSEMNVSTLELGDSALYLCASTLQGGNYGYTFGSGTRLTVV.

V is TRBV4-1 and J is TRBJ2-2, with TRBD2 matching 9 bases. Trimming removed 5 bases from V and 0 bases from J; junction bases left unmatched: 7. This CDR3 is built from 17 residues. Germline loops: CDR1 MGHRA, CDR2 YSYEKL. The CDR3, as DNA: TGCGCCAGCAGCTGGCGGGGGGGAGACGCGAACACCGGGGAGCTGTTTTTT. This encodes CASSWRGGDANTGELFF.

The CDR3 nucleotides read TGTGCCACCAGCCGAGCGGGACAGGGGCTCAATGAGCAGTTCTTC. Translating it yields CATSRAGQGLNEQFF. The chain has TRBV2 and TRBJ2-1; TRBD1 agrees at 10 bases. Germline V lookup: CDR1 SNHLY, CDR2 FYNNEI. The V gene end was trimmed by 10 bases and the J gene end by 6 bases; junction bases not matched to a gene: 12. There are 15 residues in the CDR3.

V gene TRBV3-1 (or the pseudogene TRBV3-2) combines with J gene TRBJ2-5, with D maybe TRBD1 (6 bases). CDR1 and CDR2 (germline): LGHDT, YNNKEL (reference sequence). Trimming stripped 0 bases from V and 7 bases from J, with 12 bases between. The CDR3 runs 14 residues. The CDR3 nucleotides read TGTGCCAGCAGCCAAGATCGGGTAGGGGGGACCCAGTACTTC. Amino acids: CASSQDRVGGTQYF.

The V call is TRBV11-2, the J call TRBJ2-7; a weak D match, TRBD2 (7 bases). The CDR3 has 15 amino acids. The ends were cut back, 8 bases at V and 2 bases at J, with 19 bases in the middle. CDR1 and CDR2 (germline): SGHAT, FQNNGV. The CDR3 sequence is CASEGGTWRTYEQYF. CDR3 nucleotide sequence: TGTGCCAGCGAGGGGGGGACGTGGAGGACCTACGAGCAGTACTTC.

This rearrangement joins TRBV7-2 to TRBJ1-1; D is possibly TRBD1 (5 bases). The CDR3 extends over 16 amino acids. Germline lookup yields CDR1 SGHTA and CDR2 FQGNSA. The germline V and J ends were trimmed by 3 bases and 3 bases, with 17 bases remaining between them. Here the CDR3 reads CASSFPLGTEDTEAFF. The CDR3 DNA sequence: TGTGCCAGCAGCTTTCCTCTAGGGACCGAGGACACTGAAGCTTTCTTT. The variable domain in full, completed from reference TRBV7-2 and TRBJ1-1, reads GAGVSQSPSNKVTEKGKDVELRCDPISGHTALYWYRQSLGQGLEFLIYFQGNSAPDKSGLPSDRFSAERTGGSVSTLTIQRTQQEDSAVYLCASSFPLGTEDTEAFFGQGTRLTVV.

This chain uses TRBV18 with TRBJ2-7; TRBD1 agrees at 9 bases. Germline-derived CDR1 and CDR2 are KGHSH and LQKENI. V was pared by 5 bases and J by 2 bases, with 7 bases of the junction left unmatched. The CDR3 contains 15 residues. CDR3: CASSSGQGSPYEQYF. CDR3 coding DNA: TGTGCCAGCTCATCAGGACAGGGGAGCCCCTACGAGCAGTACTTC.

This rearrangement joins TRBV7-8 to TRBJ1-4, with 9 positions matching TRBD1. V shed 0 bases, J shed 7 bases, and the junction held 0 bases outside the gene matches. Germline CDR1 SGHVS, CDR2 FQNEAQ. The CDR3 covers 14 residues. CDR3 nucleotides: TGTGCCAGCAGCTTAGCGGGACAGGGTGAAAAACTGTTTTTT. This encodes CASSLAGQGEKLFF.

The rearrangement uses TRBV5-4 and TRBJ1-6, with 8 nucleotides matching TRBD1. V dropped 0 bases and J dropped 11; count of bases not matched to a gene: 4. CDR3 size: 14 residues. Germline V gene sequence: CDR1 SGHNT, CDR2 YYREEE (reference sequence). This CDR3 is CASSLADRGTPLHF. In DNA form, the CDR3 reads TGTGCCAGCAGCTTGGCCGACAGGGGAACACCCCTCCACTTT.

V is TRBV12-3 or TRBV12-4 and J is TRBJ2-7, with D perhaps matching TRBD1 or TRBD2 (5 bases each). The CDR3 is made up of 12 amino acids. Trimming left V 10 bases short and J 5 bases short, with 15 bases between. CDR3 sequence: CAIGPGRHEQYF. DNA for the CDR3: TGTGCCATAGGACCGGGGCGCCACGAGCAGTACTTC.

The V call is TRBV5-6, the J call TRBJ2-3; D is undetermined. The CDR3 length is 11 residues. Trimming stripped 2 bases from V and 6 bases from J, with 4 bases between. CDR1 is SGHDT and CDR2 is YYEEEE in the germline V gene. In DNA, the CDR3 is TGTGCCAGCAGCTTTCGGGATACGCAGTATTTT. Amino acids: CASSFRDTQYF.

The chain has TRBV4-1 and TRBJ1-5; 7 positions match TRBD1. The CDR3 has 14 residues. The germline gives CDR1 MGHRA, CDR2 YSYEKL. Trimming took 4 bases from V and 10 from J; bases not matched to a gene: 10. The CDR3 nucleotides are TGCGCCAGCAGCCCCGCTTTGAGGGGGCACCCCCAGCATTTT. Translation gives CASSPALRGHPQHF.

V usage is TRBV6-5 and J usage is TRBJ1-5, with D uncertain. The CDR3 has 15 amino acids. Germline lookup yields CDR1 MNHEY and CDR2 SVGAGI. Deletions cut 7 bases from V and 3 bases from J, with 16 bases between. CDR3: CASTPTNPPNQPQHF. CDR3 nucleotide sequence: TGTGCCAGCACCCCGACCAACCCCCCCAATCAGCCCCAGCATTTT.

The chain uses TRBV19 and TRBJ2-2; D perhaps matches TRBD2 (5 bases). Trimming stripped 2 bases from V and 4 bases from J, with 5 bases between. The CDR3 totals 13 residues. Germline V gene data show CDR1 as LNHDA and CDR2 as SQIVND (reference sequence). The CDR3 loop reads CASSIRGTGELFF. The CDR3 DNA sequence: TGTGCCAGTAGTATACGGGGCACCGGGGAGCTGTTTTTT.

The chain's CDR3 is CASSALGPFGGYTF. DNA of the CDR3: TGTGCCAGCAGTGCCCTGGGCCCGTTTGGTGGCTACACCTTC. The rearrangement links TRBV25-1 to TRBJ1-2; D ambiguous. The germline V gene encodes CDR1 MGHDK and CDR2 SYGVNS. The length of the CDR3 is 14 residues. Trimming stripped 4 bases from V and 7 bases from J, with 16 bases between.

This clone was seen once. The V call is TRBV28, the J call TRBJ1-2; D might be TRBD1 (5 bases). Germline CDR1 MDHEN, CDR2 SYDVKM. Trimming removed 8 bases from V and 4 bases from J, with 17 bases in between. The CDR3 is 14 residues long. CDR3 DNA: TGTGCCAGCCATCAGGGTCCCCTCTCCTATGGCTACACCTTC. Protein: CASHQGPLSYGYTF.

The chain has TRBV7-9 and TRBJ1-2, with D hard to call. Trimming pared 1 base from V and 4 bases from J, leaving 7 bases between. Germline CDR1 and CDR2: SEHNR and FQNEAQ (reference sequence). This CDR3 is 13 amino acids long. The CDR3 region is CASSLVPGYGYTF. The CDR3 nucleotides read TGTGCCAGCAGCTTAGTTCCAGGCTATGGCTACACCTTC.

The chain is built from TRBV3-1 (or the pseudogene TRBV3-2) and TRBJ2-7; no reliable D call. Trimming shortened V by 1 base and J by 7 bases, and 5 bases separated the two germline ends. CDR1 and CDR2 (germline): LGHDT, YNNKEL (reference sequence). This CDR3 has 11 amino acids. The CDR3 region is CASSQAVEQYF. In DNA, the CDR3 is TGTGCCAGCAGCCAAGCAGTGGAGCAGTACTTC.

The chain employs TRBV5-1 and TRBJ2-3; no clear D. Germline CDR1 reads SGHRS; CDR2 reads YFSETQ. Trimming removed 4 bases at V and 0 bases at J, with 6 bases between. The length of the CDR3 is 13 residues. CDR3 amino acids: CASSGESTDTQYF. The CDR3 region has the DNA TGCGCCAGCAGCGGAGAAAGCACAGATACGCAGTATTTT.

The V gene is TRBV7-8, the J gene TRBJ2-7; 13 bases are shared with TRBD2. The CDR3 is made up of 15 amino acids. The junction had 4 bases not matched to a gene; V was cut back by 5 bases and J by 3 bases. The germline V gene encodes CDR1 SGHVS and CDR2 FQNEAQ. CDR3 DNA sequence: TGTGCCAGCAGCCGAGGGACTAGCGGGAACTACGAGCAGTACTTC. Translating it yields CASSRGTSGNYEQYF.

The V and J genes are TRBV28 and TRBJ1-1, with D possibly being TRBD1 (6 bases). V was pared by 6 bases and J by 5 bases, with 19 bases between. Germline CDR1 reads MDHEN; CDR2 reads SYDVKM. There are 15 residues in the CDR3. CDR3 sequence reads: CASSNYLRGETEAFF. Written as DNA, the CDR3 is TGTGCCAGCAGCAACTACCTCAGGGGTGAGACTGAAGCTTTCTTT. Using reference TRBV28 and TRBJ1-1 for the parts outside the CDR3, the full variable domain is DVKVTQSSRYLVKRTGEKVFLECVQDMDHENMFWYRQDPGLGLRLIYFSYDVKMKEKGDIPEGYSVSREKKERFSLILESASTNQTSMYLCASSNYLRGETEAFFGQGTRLTVV.

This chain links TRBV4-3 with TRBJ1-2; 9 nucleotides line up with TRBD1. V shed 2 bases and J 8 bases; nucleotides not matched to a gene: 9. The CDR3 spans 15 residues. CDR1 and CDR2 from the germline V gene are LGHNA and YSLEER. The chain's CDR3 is CASSQQQGTGSGYTF. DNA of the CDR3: TGCGCCAGCAGCCAACAACAAGGGACAGGGAGCGGCTACACCTTC.

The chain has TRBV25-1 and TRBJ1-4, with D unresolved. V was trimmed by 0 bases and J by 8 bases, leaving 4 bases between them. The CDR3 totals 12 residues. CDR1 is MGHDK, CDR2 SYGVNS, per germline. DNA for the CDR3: TGTGCCAGCAGTGAATATAGCGAAAAACTGTTTTTT. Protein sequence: CASSEYSEKLFF.

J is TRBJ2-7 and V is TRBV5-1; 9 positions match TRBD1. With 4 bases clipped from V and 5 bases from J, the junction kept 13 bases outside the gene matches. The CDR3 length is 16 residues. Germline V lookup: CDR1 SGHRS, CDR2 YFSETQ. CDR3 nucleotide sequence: TGCGCCAGCAGCGTGACCGGGACAGGGTATGTCCACGAGCAGTACTTC. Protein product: CASSVTGTGYVHEQYF.

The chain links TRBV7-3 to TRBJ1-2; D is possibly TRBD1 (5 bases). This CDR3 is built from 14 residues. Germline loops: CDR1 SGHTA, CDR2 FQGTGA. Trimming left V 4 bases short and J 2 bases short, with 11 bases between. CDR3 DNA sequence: TGTGCCAGCAGCTCCTTGGGGGACAACTATGGCTACACCTTC. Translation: CASSSLGDNYGYTF.